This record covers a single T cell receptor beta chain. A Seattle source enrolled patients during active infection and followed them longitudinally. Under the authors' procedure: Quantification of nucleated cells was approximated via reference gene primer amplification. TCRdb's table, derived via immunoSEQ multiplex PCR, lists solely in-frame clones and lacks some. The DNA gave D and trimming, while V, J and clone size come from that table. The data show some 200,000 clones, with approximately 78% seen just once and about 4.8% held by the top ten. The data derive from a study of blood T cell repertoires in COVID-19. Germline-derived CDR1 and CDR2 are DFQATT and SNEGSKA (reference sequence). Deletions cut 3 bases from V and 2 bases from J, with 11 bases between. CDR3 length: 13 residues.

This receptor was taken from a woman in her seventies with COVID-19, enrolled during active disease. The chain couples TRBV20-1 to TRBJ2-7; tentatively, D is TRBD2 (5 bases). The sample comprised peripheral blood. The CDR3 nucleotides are TGCAGTGCTAGTTCCTCGGGGACCTACGAGCAGTACTTC. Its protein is CSASSSGTYEQYF.